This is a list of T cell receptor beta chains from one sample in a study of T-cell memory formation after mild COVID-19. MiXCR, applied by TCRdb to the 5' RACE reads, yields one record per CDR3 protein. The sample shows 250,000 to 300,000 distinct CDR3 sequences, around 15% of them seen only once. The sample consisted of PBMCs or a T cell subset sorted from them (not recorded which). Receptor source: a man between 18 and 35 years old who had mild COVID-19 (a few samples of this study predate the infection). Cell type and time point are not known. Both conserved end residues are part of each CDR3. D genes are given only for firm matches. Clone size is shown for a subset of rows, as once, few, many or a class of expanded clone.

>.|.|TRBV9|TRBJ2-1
TGTGCCAGCAGCCCGATCGGGGGCTGGGATGAGCAGTTCTTC
CASSPIGGWDEQFF
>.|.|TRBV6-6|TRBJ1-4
TGTGCCAGCAGTTACTCGAGGGCGGGGAATCCAACTAATGAAAAACTGTTTTTT
CASSYSRAGNPTNEKLFF
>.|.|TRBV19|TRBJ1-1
TGTGCCAGTAGTGTGGAGGCAGGGAGGACGACTGAAGCTTTCTTT
CASSVEAGRTTEAFF
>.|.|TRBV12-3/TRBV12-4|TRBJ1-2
TGTGCCAGCAGCTTACAGGGCTCGGATGGCTACACCTTC
CASSLQGSDGYTF
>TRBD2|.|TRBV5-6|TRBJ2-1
TGTGCCGGAACTAGCGGGGGCCCTTTCTCCTACAATGAGCAGTTCTTC
CAGTSGGPFSYNEQFF
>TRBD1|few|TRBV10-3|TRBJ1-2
TGTGCCATCAGTGAGCGGGGGACAGTGAATGGCTACACCTTC
CAISERGTVNGYTF
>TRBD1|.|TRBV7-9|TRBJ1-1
TGTGCCAGCAGCTCCTGGGGACAGGGGGCTGAAGCTTTCTTT
CASSSWGQGAEAFF
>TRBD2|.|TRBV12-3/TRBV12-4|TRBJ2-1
TGTGCCAGCAGTTTTGAGCGGGGGGAGCAGTTCTTC
CASSFERGEQFF
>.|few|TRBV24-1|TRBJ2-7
TGTGCCACCAGTCAATCCTACGAGCAGTACTTC
CATSQSYEQYF
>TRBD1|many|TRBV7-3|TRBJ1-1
TGTGCCAGCCAAGGACAGGCTAACACTGAAGCTTTCTTT
CASQGQANTEAFF
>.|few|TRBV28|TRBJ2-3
TGTGCCAGCACCCCGGCGGGTTCGGAAGATACGCAGTATTTT
CASTPAGSEDTQYF
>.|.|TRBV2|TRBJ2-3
TGTGCCAGCAGTGAAGGCGCGCACACAGATACGCAGTATTTT
CASSEGAHTDTQYF
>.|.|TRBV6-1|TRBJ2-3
TGTGCCAGCAGTGATCGGGCAGCCGGAAGTCCGGATACGCAGTATTTT
CASSDRAAGSPDTQYF
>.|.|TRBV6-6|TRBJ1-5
TGTGCCAGCAGATGGGGGGCTGGTAGCAATCAGCCCCAGCATTTT
CASRWGAGSNQPQHF
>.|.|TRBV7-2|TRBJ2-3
TGTGCCAGCAGCTTAGGGTCGGGGGGCACAGATACGCAGTATTTT
CASSLGSGGTDTQYF
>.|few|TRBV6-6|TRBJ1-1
TGTGCCAGCAGACCTCAGGGATCCACTGAAGCTTTCTTT
CASRPQGSTEAFF
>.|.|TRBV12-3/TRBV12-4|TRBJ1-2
TGTGCCAGCAGTAGGGACGCCCGCGGCTTATCCTTC
CASSRDARGLSF
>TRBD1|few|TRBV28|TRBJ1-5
TGTGCCAGCGGCGGACAGGGGGCGGGTTTCCAGCCCCAGCATTTT
CASGGQGAGFQPQHF
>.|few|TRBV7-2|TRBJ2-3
TGTGCCAGCAGCTCGTACGCCGATACGCAGTATTTT
CASSSYADTQYF
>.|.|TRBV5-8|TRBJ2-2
TGTGCCAGCAGAGAACGGGGGCCTGGCACCGGGGAGCTGTTTTTT
CASRERGPGTGELFF
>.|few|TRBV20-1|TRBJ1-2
TGCAGTGCTGGAAGCGGGGGTGTGATAAATGGCTACACCTTC
CSAGSGGVINGYTF
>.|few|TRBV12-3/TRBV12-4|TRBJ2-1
TGTGCCAGCAGTCGCCCCCCCCCCGGGGCTGAGCAGTTCTTC
CASSRPPPGAEQFF